A selection of T cell receptor beta chains follows, all from one sample in a study of T cell responses to AZD1222 COVID-19 vaccine. Measured with immunoSEQ multiplex PCR; TCRdb has only the in-frame clones, and not every one. The sample includes fewer than 110,000 clones, 75% to 95% seen only once; the top ten take 5.5% to 7%. The sample in question was peripheral blood, obtained 28 days after the second AZD1222 dose. Source of these receptors: an adult who received the AZD1222 COVID-19 vaccine. Both conserved end residues are part of each CDR3. D genes are given only for firm matches. Rows give clone size only sometimes, using once, few, many, or a class for an expanded clone.

J gene,V gene,clone size,D gene,CDR3 DNA,CDR3 protein
TRBJ1-5,TRBV7-2,-,-,TGTGCCAGCAGCCACGGAGGGGACCGAAGAAATCAGCCCCAGCATTTT,CASSHGGDRRNQPQHF
TRBJ1-6,TRBV6-2/TRBV6-3,-,-,TGTGCCAGCAGTTACCCTTCACCCCTCCACTTT,CASSYPSPLHF
TRBJ2-7,TRBV3-1/TRBV3-2,-,-,TGTGCCAGCAGCCCGACCCCCTCCTACGAGCAGTACTTC,CASSPTPSYEQYF
TRBJ1-2,TRBV5-1,-,TRBD1,TGCGCCAGCAGCTCAGGGACAGGGGGCGGCGCCGATGGCTACACCTTC,CASSSGTGGGADGYTF
TRBJ2-3,TRBV11-2,-,-,TGTGCCAGCAGCGCTCGACAATGGGGGGACACAGATACGCAGTATTTT,CASSARQWGDTDTQYF
TRBJ1-1,TRBV28,-,-,TGTGCCAGCAGGGGTCAGGCCCGCGGGGCTGAAGCTTTCTTT,CASRGQARGAEAFF
TRBJ1-1,TRBV25-1,-,TRBD1,TGTGCCAGCAGTGCCGGGACAGGGACTTTCATGGCTTTCTTT,CASSAGTGTFMAFF
TRBJ2-5,TRBV19,-,TRBD2,TGTGCCAGTAGCCTCGGACTAGCGGGAGGGCCTTCCCAGTACTTC,CASSLGLAGGPSQYF
TRBJ1-1,TRBV16,-,-,TGTGCCAGCAGCACTAAGGGACGCCTGAACACTGAAGCTTTCTTT,CASSTKGRLNTEAFF
TRBJ1-2,TRBV7-9,-,TRBD1,TGTGCCAGCAGCTTAGGCGGGACAGTTGACTATGGCTACACCTTC,CASSLGGTVDYGYTF
TRBJ1-1,TRBV28,-,-,TGTGCCAGCAGCGGAAGGGCGAGGACTGAAGCTTTCTTT,CASSGRARTEAFF
TRBJ1-2,TRBV7-2,-,-,TGTGCCAGCAGGAACAGGACAGTTTTCGGAGGCTACACCTTC,CASRNRTVFGGYTF
TRBJ2-2,TRBV5-6,-,-,TGTGCCAGCAGCTTACAGAACACCGGGGAGCTGTTTTTT,CASSLQNTGELFF
TRBJ2-1,TRBV2,-,TRBD1,TGTGCCAGCAGACCCCGACAGGGGAATGAGCAGTTCTTC,CASRPRQGNEQFF
TRBJ2-7,TRBV4-3,-,TRBD2,TGCGCCAGCAGCCTCAAAGGGGAGGGTGGGCCCTACGAGCAGTACTTC,CASSLKGEGGPYEQYF
TRBJ2-5,TRBV6-5,-,-,TGTGCCAGCAGTTACGGAGGGGGCATTGAGACCCAGTACTTC,CASSYGGGIETQYF
TRBJ1-5,TRBV6-5,once,-,TGTGCCAGCAGGGGAGACGGGGGGCGAAATCAGCCCCAGCATTTT,CASRGDGGRNQPQHF